Presented here are 22 T cell receptor beta chains from one specimen sequenced in a study of graft-versus-host responses after intestinal transplantation. TCRdb keeps only in-frame clones here, not all; method: immunoSEQ multiplex PCR. The sample carries roughly 120,000 clones, 85% to 95% recorded once. Their antigen targets remain unknown. Sequencing was performed on unstimulated CD8+ T cells sorted from spleen or lymph node cells, taken before transplant. Source of these receptors: a human donor who was the organ donor for an intestinal transplant.

The J gene is TRBJ2-2, the V gene TRBV28; D remains ambiguous. CDR3 length equals 12 residues. V lost 3 bases and J lost 6, with 5 bases in between. Germline values: CDR1 MDHEN, CDR2 SYDVKM. As DNA, the CDR3 is TGTGCCAGCAGTTTTAACTCCGGGGAGCTGTTTTTT. This translates into CASSFNSGELFF. The variable domain in full, with the rest retrieved from reference TRBV28 and TRBJ2-2, is DVKVTQSSRYLVKRTGEKVFLECVQDMDHENMFWYRQDPGLGLRLIYFSYDVKMKEKGDIPEGYSVSREKKERFSLILESASTNQTSMYLCASSFNSGELFFGEGSRLTVL.

This chain links TRBV5-1 with TRBJ1-2; tentatively, D is TRBD1 (5 bases). Germline CDR1 is SGHRS and CDR2 is YFSETQ. The CDR3 spans 16 residues. Trimming left V 0 bases short and J 4 bases short, with 16 bases between. The CDR3 sequence: CASSLADTGRGYGYTF. CDR3 bases: TGCGCCAGCAGCTTGGCCGACACAGGACGTGGCTATGGCTACACCTTC. Based on the CDR3 plus reference TRBV5-1 and TRBJ1-2, the full variable domain is KAGVTQTPRYLIKTRGQQVTLSCSPISGHRSVSWYQQTPGQGLQFLFEYFSETQRNKGNFPGRFSGRQFSNSRSEMNVSTLELGDSALYLCASSLADTGRGYGYTFGSGTRLTVV.

This chain uses TRBV4-1 with TRBJ2-1; 10 bases line up with TRBD2. Germline trimming cut 4 bases from V and 4 bases from J; bases unmatched to any gene: 13. CDR1 and CDR2 (germline): MGHRA, YSYEKL. CDR3 length: 18 amino acids. The CDR3 DNA reads TGCGCCAGCAGCCGAACCGTACCCGGGACTAGCGTTTACAATGAGCAGTTCTTC. Translating it yields CASSRTVPGTSVYNEQFF.

This chain connects TRBV29-1 to TRBJ2-1; 8 bases match TRBD2. J gave up 8 bases and V 8 bases, and 5 bases lay outside the gene matches. Germline CDR1 and CDR2: SQVTM and ANQGSEA. The CDR3 consists of 11 residues. CDR3 loop: CSSSGSYEQFF. For the CDR3, the DNA is TGCAGCTCGAGCGGGAGCTATGAGCAGTTCTTC.

The chain has TRBV4-2 and TRBJ2-3; no clear D gene. Germline V CDR1 and CDR2: LGHNA, YNFKEQ. Trimming shortened V by 4 bases and J by 0 bases, and 11 bases separated the two germline ends. The CDR3 is made up of 15 amino acids. CDR3 DNA sequence: TGTGCCAGCAGCCTACCCCAGGCTAGCACAGATACGCAGTATTTT. Translation: CASSLPQASTDTQYF.

J is TRBJ2-5 and V is TRBV6-5; unclear D gene. Germline V lookup: CDR1 MNHEY, CDR2 SVGAGI. V gave up 6 bases and J gave up 5 bases, with 7 bases separating them. The CDR3 loop spans 11 amino acids. In nucleotides, the CDR3 is TGTGCCAGCAGGGAGATGGAGACCCAGTACTTC. Residues: CASREMETQYF.

The chain employs TRBV5-6 and TRBJ2-7; D perhaps matches TRBD2 (5 bases). Germline CDR1 SGHDT, CDR2 YYEEEE. Between the trimmed V and J ends, which lost 2 bases and 1 base, there was a span of 22 bases. CDR3 length equals 18 residues. This CDR3 is CASSFRGRVFIGSYEQYF. As DNA, the CDR3 is TGTGCCAGCAGCTTCCGGGGTCGCGTATTTATTGGATCCTACGAGCAGTACTTC. The whole variable domain, filled in from reference TRBV5-6 and TRBJ2-7, reads DAGVTQSPTHLIKTRGQQVTLRCSPKSGHDTVSWYQQALGQGPQFIFQYYEEEERQRGNFPDRFSGHQFPNYSSELNVNALLLGDSALYLCASSFRGRVFIGSYEQYFGPGTRLTVT.

The V gene is TRBV6-7, the J gene TRBJ2-3, with 9 positions matching TRBD2. TRBV6-7 is flagged as an ORF with uncertain function. The CDR3 spans 19 residues. J lost 2 bases, V lost 2 bases, and 14 bases had no gene match. The CDR3 bases are TGTGCCAGCAGTTACCGTACCTCCGGGACTAGCAGCGACACAGATACGCAGTATTTT. Protein product: CASSYRTSGTSSDTDTQYF.

The chain links TRBV5-6 to TRBJ2-7; 7 nucleotides agree with TRBD2. The CDR3 sequence is 15 residues long. Per germline, CDR1 SGHDT and CDR2 YYEEEE. Losses at the gene ends were 10 bases for V and 1 base for J; bases not matched to a gene: 14. The CDR3 sequence: CARTLGGGNSYEQYF. CDR3 bases: TGTGCCCGCACCCTGGGGGGGGGAAATTCCTACGAGCAGTACTTC.

To note about this clone: The same CDR3 is also encoded by other DNA sequences in this sample. This chain connects TRBV30 to TRBJ2-3, with TRBD2 matching over 9 bases. The CDR3 is made up of 18 amino acids. The junction had 19 bases not matched to a gene; V was cut back by 2 bases and J by 7 bases. The germline V gene encodes CDR1 GTSNPN and CDR2 SVGIG (reference sequence). For the CDR3, the DNA is TGTGCCTGGAGTACACGTATAGCGGGAGTTTATAAACGCCATACGCAGTATTTT. It yields the protein CAWSTRIAGVYKRHTQYF.

V usage is TRBV6-4 and J usage is TRBJ2-3; D is unclear. V was pared by 3 bases and J by 8 bases, with 9 bases between. Germline values: CDR1 MRHNA, CDR2 SNTAGT. The CDR3 has 12 residues. The CDR3 reads CASSEDRGTQYF. CDR3 bases: TGTGCCAGCAGTGAAGATCGTGGTACGCAGTATTTT.

The chain joins TRBV14 to TRBJ2-3, with 7 bases identical to TRBD2. V lost 4 bases, J lost 0 bases, and 7 bases stayed unmatched. The CDR3 totals 16 residues. From germline, CDR1 is SGHDN and CDR2 FVKESK. DNA of the CDR3: TGTGCCAGCAGCCCGAAAGCGGGATCTAGCACAGATACGCAGTATTTT. This gives the protein CASSPKAGSSTDTQYF. The variable domain in full, with the rest retrieved from reference TRBV14 and TRBJ2-3, is EAGVTQFPSHSVIEKGQTVTLRCDPISGHDNLYWYRRVMGKEIKFLLHFVKESKQDESGMPNNRFLAERTGGTYSTLKVQPAELEDSGVYFCASSPKAGSSTDTQYFGPGTRLTVL.

The chain couples TRBV28 to TRBJ2-7, with D possibly matching TRBD1 (6 bases). V dropped 7 bases and J dropped 0 bases, with 10 bases sitting between them. The CDR3 extends over 13 amino acids. Germline V gene lookup returns CDR1 MDHEN and CDR2 SYDVKM. The CDR3 region is CASTWGHSYEQYF. CDR3 in DNA: TGTGCCAGCACCTGGGGGCACTCCTACGAGCAGTACTTC.

The gene calls are TRBV10-3 and TRBJ2-7; no reliable D call. There are 12 residues in the CDR3. Germline V gene data show CDR1 as ENHRY and CDR2 as SYGVKD. V lost 0 bases and J 4 bases, leaving 4 bases between the germline ends. This CDR3 is CAISESVYEQYF. CDR3 in DNA: TGTGCCATCAGTGAGTCGGTTTACGAGCAGTACTTC.

The chain uses TRBV5-1 and TRBJ1-1; no definite D call. CDR3 length equals 15 residues. Trimming shortened V by 4 bases and J by 1 base, and 14 bases separated the two germline ends. Germline CDR1 and CDR2: SGHRS and YFSETQ. The CDR3 is CASSRSPFRNTEAFF. CDR3 in DNA: TGCGCCAGCAGCAGGAGTCCATTCAGGAACACTGAAGCTTTCTTT.

This sequence joins TRBV29-1 and TRBJ2-7; D may correspond to TRBD1 or TRBD2 (5 bases each). V lost 0 bases and J lost 5, with 8 bases in between. Germline V gene lookup returns CDR1 SQVTM and CDR2 ANQGSEA. The CDR3 totals 12 residues. CDR3 sequence reads: CSVEEGPNEQYF. DNA for the CDR3: TGCAGCGTTGAAGAGGGACCCAACGAGCAGTACTTC.

The chain couples TRBV4-3 to TRBJ2-2; tentatively, D is TRBD2 (5 bases). Germline V gene data show CDR1 as LGHNA and CDR2 as YSLEER. CDR3 length equals 19 residues. V was cut by 1 base and J by 1 base, with 19 bases left in between. The CDR3 region has the DNA TGCGCCAGCAGCCAAGCCATCGCGGCTCGCGGGCAGAACACCGGGGAGCTGTTTTTT. It is translated as CASSQAIAARGQNTGELFF.

V and J are TRBV21-1 and TRBJ2-7; TRBD2 is the table's D call and was not checked against the DNA. TRBV21-1 is a recognized pseudogene. CDR3 size: 16 residues. The CDR3: CASSKRLLGLKYEQYF. The CDR3 nucleotides read TGTGCCAGCAGCAAAAGGTTGCTGGGACTGAAATACGAGCAGTACTTC.

The J gene is TRBJ2-2, the V gene TRBV7-2; D gene unclear. Germline V lookup: CDR1 SGHTA, CDR2 FQGNSA. The CDR3 runs to 15 residues. V was pared by 2 bases and J by 0 bases, with 7 bases between. The CDR3 here is CASSLREANTGELFF. CDR3 nucleotide sequence: TGTGCCAGCAGCTTAAGGGAAGCGAACACCGGGGAGCTGTTTTTT.

The V gene is TRBV27, the J gene TRBJ2-1; 15 bases match TRBD2. With V trimmed by 4 bases and J by 9 bases, 4 bases remained unmatched. CDR3 size: 15 residues. CDR1 MNHEY and CDR2 SMNVEV come from the germline V gene (reference sequence). This CDR3 is CASSWGLAGGGEQFF. The DNA for the CDR3 is TGTGCCAGCAGTTGGGGACTAGCGGGAGGAGGTGAGCAGTTCTTC.

CDR3: CASSPPGAVNQPQHF. The DNA for the CDR3 is TGTGCCAGCAGTCCCCCGGGGGCGGTTAATCAGCCCCAGCATTTT. The chain combines TRBV2 with TRBJ1-5, with a possible D match to TRBD1 (6 bases). Between the trimmed V and J ends, which lost 5 bases and 4 bases, there was a span of 15 bases. The CDR3 covers 15 residues. Germline CDR1 SNHLY, CDR2 FYNNEI. Full variable domain (missing parts from reference TRBV2 and TRBJ1-5): EPEVTQTPSHQVTQMGQEVILRCVPISNHLYFYWYRQILGQKVEFLVSFYNNEISEKSEIFDDQFSVERPDGSNFTLKIRSTKLEDSAMYFCASSPPGAVNQPQHFGDGTRLSIL.

This clone has just one count. Within the sample, other DNA sequences also encode this same CDR3. The chain has TRBV7-2 and TRBJ2-2; D perhaps matches TRBD1 (5 bases). Trimming took 3 bases from V and 5 from J, leaving 7 bases between them. The CDR3 loop spans 13 amino acids. Germline V gene sequence: CDR1 SGHTA, CDR2 FQGNSA. The CDR3 DNA reads TGTGCCAGCAGCTTGGCAGGGACCGGGGAGCTGTTTTTT. Translating it yields CASSLAGTGELFF.